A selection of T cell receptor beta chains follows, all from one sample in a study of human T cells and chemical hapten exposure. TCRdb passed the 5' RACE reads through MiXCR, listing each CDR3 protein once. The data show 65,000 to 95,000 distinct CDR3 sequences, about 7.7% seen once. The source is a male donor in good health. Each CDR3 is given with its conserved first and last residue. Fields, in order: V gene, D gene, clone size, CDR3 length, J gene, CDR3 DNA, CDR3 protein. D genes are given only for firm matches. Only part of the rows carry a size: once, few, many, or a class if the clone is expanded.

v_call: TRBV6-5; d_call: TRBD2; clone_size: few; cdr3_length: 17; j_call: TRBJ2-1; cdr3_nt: TGTGCCAGCAGTTACATTCGGCTAGCGGGAGACCTCAATGAGCAGTTCTTC; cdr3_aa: CASSYIRLAGDLNEQFF
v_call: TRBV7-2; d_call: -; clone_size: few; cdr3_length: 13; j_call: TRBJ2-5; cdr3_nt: TGTGCCAGCAGCCCCGGACATCAAGAGACCCAGTACTTC; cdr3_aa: CASSPGHQETQYF
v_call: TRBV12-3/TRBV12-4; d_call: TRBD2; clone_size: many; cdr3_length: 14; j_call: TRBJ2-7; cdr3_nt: TGTGCCAGCAGTGTAGCGGGGGGTCCCTACGAGCAGTACTTC; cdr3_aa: CASSVAGGPYEQYF
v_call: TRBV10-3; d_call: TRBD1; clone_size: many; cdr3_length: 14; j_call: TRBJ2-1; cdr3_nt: TGTGCCATCCGAAGTGACAGGGGCTTCGGTGAGCAGTTCTTC; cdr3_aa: CAIRSDRGFGEQFF
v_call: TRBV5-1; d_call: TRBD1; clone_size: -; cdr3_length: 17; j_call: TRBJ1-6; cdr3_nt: TGCGCCAGCAGCTTGGGGAGAACAGGGGCGACTAATTCACCCCTCCACTTT; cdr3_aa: CASSLGRTGATNSPLHF
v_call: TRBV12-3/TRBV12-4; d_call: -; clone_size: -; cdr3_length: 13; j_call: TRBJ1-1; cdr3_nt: TGTGCCAGCAGTTTAGTGGGGGCCCCTGAAGCTTTCTTT; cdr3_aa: CASSLVGAPEAFF
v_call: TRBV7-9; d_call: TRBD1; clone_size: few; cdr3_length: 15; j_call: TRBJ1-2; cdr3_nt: TGTGCCAGCAGCTTAGGGACAGGTGGAAACTATGGCTACACCTTC; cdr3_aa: CASSLGTGGNYGYTF
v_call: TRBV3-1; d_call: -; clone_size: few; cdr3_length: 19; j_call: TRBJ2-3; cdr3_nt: TGTGCCAGCAGCCAAGTCCCCGCAGGGGGGGCGGGGGGCCTAGATACGCAGTATTTT; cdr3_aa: CASSQVPAGGAGGLDTQYF
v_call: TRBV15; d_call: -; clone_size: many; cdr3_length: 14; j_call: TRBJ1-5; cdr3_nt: TGTGCCACCAGCCTGACACAGGGCAATCAGCCCCAGCATTTT; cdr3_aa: CATSLTQGNQPQHF
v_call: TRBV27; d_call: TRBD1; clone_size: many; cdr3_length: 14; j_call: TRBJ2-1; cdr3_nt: TGTGCCAGCAGTTTATGGGGACAGGACAATGAGCAGTTCTTC; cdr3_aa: CASSLWGQDNEQFF
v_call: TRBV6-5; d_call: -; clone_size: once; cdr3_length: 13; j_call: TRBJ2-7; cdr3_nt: TGTGCCAGCAGTTACGGGCAGGTTGGCGAGCAGCACTTC; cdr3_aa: CASSYGQVGEQHF
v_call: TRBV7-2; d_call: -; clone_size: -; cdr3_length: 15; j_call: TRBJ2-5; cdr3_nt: TGTGCCAGCAGCTCCCAGCTGGGGCCGAAAGAGACCCAGTACTTC; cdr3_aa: CASSSQLGPKETQYF
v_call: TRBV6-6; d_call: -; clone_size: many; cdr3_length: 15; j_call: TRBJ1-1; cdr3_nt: TGTGCCAGCAGTCTACAGGATCCCCTGAGCACTGAAGCTTTCTTT; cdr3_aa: CASSLQDPLSTEAFF
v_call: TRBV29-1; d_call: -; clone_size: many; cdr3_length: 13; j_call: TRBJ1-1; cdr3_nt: TGCAGCGTTGGTCCCAACGCGAACACTGAAGCTTTCTTT; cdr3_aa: CSVGPNANTEAFF
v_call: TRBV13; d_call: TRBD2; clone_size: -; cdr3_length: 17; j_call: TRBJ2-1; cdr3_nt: TGTGCCAGCAGCTTATCGGGACTAGCGGGGGGGCCCAATGAGCAGTTCTTC; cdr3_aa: CASSLSGLAGGPNEQFF
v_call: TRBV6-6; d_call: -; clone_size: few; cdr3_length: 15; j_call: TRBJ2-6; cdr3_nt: TGTGCCAGCAGTTACCCGGTCTCTGGGGCCAACGTCCTGACTTTC; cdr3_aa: CASSYPVSGANVLTF
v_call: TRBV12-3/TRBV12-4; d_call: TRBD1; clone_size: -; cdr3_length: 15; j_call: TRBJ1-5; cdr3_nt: TGTGCCAGCAGCTCAGACAGGGGCCAAAATCAGCCCCAGCATTTT; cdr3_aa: CASSSDRGQNQPQHF
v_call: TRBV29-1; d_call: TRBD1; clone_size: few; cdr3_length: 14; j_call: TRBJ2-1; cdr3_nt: TGCAGCGTCATCCGGGACAGGGCAGACAATGAGCAGTTCTTC; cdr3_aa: CSVIRDRADNEQFF
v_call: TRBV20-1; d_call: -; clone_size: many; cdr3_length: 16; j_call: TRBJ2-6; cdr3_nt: TGCAGTGCCCTCATGGAAGGGGTAGCTGGGGCCAACGTCCTGACTTTC; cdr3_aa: CSALMEGVAGANVLTF
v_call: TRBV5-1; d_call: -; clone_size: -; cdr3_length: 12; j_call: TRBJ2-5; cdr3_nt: TGCGCCAGCAGCTTGAGCCAGGAGACCCAGTACTTC; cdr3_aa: CASSLSQETQYF
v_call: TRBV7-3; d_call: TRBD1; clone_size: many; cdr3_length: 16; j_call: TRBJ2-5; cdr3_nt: TGTGCCAGCAGCACCCTCCCAGGGGGCGGCCAAGAGACCCAGTACTTC; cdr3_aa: CASSTLPGGGQETQYF
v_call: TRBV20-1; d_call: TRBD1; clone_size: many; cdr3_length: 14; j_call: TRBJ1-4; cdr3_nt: TGCAGTGCCCTACAGGGGGCCCCTAATGAAAAACTGTTTTTT; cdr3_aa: CSALQGAPNEKLFF
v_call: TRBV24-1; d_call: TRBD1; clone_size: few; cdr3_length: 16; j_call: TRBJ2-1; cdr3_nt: TGTGCCACCAGTGATGCCGGGACAGGGAACCCCAATGAGCAGTTCTTC; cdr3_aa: CATSDAGTGNPNEQFF
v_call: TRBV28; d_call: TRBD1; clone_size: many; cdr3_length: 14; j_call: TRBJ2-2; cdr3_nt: TGTGCCAGCAGTTACAGACAGGGGGCCGGGGAGCTGTTTTTT; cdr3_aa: CASSYRQGAGELFF
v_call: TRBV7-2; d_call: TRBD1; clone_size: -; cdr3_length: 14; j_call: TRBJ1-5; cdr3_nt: TGTGCCAGCAGTACGACAGGGGGCAATCAGCCCCAGCATTTT; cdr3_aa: CASSTTGGNQPQHF
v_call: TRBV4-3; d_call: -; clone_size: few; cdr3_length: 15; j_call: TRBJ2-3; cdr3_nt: TGCGCCAGCAGCCAAGAGCTCATTTTCACAGATACGCAGTATTTT; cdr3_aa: CASSQELIFTDTQYF
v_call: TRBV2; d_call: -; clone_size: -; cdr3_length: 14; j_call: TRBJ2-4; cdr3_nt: TGTGCCAGCCTGGGACTCGTCGCCAAAAACATTCAGTACTTC; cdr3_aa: CASLGLVAKNIQYF
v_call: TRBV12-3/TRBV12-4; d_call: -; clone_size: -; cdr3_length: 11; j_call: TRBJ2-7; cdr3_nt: TGTGCCAGCAGTGCCGGTCACGAGCAGTACTTC; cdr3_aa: CASSAGHEQYF
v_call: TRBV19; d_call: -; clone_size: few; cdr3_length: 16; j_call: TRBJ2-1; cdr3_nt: TGTGCCAGTAGTGTTGCCGACTCGACCACCTACAATGAGCAGTTCTTC; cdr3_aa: CASSVADSTTYNEQFF
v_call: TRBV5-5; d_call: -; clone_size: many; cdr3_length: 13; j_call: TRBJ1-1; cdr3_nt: TGTGCCAGCACCGCATCAGTGAACACTGAAGCTTTCTTT; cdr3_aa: CASTASVNTEAFF
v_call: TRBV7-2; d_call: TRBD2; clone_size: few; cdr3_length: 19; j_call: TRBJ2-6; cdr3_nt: TGTGCCAGCAGCTTAGCGCTAAGCGGGGGCCCCTCTGGGGCCAACGTCCTGACTTTC; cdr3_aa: CASSLALSGGPSGANVLTF
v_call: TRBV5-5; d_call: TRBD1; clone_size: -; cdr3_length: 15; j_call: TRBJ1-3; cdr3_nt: TGTGCCAGCAGCCCTGGACAGGGTTTCGGAAACACCATATATTTT; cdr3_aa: CASSPGQGFGNTIYF
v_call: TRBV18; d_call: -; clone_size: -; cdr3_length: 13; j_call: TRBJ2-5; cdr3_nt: TGTGCCAGCTCACCTGGACCTCCCGAGACCCAGTACTTC; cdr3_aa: CASSPGPPETQYF
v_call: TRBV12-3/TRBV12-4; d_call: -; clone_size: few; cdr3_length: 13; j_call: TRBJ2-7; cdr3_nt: TGTGCCAGCAGTTTAGATTCCCAGGGGGAGCAGTACTTC; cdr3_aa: CASSLDSQGEQYF
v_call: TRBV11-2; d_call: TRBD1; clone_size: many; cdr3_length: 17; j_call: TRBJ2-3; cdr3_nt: TGTGCCAGCAGCTTTGGAGGACAGGGGGTGTACACAGATACGCAGTATTTT; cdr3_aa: CASSFGGQGVYTDTQYF
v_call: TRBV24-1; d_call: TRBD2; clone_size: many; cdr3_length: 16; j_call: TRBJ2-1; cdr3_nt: TGTGCCACCAGTGGAGAAGCGGGAAGCTCCTACAATGAGCAGTTCTTC; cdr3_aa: CATSGEAGSSYNEQFF
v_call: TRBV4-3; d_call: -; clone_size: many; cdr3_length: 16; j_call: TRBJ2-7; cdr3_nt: TGCGCCAGCAGCCAAGGCGGGGGGACAGGGCTCTACGAGCAGTACTTC; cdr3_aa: CASSQGGGTGLYEQYF
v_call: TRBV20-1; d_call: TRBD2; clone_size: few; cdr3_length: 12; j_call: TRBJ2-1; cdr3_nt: TGCAGTGCTAGACTAGCGGAAAATGAGCAGTTCTTC; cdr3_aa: CSARLAENEQFF
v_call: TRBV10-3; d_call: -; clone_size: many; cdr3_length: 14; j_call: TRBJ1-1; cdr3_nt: TGTGCCATCAGTGGGACGGCCTCCTACACTGAAGCTTTCTTT; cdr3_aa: CAISGTASYTEAFF
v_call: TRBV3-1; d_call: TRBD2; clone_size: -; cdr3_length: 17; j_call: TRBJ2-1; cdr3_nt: TGTGCCAGCAGCCAAGAGGGGACTAGCGGACCCTACAATGAGCAGTTCTTC; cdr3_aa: CASSQEGTSGPYNEQFF
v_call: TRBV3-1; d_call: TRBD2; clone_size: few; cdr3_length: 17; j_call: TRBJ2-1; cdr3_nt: TGTGCCAGCAGCCCACCACCCGGGACTAGTTCCTACAATGAGCAGTTCTTC; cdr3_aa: CASSPPPGTSSYNEQFF
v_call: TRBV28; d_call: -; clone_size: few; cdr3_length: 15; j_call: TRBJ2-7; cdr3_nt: TGTGCCAGTTCCAGTCCGCGGCTAGGATCCTACGAGCAGTACTTC; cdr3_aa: CASSSPRLGSYEQYF
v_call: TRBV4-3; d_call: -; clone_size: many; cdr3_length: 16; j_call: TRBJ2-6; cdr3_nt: TGCGCCAGCAGCCAAGATGGCACCTCTGGGGCCAACGTCCTGACTTTC; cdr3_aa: CASSQDGTSGANVLTF
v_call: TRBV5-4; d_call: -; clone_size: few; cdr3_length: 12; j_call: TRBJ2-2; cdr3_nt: TGTGCCAGCAGCTTTTTCACCGGGGAGCTGTTTTTT; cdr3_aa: CASSFFTGELFF
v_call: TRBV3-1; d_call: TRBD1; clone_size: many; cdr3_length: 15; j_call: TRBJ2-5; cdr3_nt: TGTGCCAGCAGCCCGAAGGGGACAGGGGGAGAGACCCAGTACTTC; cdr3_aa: CASSPKGTGGETQYF
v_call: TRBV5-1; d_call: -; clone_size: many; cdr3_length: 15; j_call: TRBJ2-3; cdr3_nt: TGCGCCAGCAGCCAAACCGGGATGGGCTCAGATACGCAGTATTTT; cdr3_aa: CASSQTGMGSDTQYF
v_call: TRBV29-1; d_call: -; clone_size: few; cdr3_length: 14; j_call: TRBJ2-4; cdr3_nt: TGCAGCGTTGTCCCTGGACAGCTTGGGGACATTCAGTACTTC; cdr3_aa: CSVVPGQLGDIQYF
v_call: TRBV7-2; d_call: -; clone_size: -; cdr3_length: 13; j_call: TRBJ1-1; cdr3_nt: TGTGCCAGCAGCTTAGAACTGAACACTGAAGCTTTCTTT; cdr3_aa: CASSLELNTEAFF
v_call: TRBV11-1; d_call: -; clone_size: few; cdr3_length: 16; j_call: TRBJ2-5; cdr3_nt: TGTGCCAGCAGCGTGAGGGTAAACAGGCTACAAGAGACCCAGTACTTC; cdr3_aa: CASSVRVNRLQETQYF
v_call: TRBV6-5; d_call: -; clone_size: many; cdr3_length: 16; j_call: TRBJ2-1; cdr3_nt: TGTGCCAGCAGTCCCGTAGGTAGCTTAGCCTCTGGTGAGCAGTTCTTC; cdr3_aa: CASSPVGSLASGEQFF
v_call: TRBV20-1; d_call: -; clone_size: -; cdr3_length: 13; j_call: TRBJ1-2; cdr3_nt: TGCAGTGCTAACCGACAGGTTGTTGGAGGCTACACCTTC; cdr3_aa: CSANRQVVGGYTF
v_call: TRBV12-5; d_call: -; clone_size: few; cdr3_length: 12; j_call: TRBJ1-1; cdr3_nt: TGTGCTAGTGGTTTGGGGAACACTGAAGCTTTCTTT; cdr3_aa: CASGLGNTEAFF
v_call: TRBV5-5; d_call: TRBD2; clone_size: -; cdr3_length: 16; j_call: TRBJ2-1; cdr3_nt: TGTGCCAGCAGCTTGGCGACTAGCGGGGGGGCCACTGAGCAGTTCTTC; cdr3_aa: CASSLATSGGATEQFF
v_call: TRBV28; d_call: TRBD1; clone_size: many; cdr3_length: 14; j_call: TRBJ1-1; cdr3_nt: TGTGCCAGCACCGGGGACAGAGGTAAACCTGAAGCTTTCTTT; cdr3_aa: CASTGDRGKPEAFF
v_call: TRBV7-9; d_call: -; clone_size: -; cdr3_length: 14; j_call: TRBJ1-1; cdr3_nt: TGTGCCAGCAGCTCATGGGACGGTGACACTGAAGCTTTCTTT; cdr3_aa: CASSSWDGDTEAFF
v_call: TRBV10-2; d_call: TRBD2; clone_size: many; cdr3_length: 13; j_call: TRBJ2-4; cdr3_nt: TGCGCCACCAGACTAGCGGGGGAAAACATTCAGTACTTC; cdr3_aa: CATRLAGENIQYF
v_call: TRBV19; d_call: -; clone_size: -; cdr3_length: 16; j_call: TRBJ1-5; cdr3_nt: TGTGCCAGTAGCATACAGGGTTCAAGGCGCGATCAGCCCCAGCATTTT; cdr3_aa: CASSIQGSRRDQPQHF
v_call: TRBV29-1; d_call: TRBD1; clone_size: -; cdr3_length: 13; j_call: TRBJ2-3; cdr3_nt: TGCAGCGTTGAAGGGACAGGGTTAGATACGCAGTATTTT; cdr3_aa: CSVEGTGLDTQYF
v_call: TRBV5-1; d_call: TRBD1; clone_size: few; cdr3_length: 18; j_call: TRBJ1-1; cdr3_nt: TGCGCCAGCAGCCCGGATGGGACAGGGGGCTGGGTGAACACTGAAGCTTTCTTT; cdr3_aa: CASSPDGTGGWVNTEAFF